The 9 T cell receptor beta chains in this list originate from one sample, sequenced in a study of blood T cell repertoires in COVID-19. Produced via immunoSEQ multiplex PCR; TCRdb's table is partial and in-frame only. The sample carries roughly 180,000 clones, roughly nine tenths recorded once. The sample comprised peripheral blood. The receptors were gathered from a man between 65 and 85 years old with active or convalescent COVID-19.

CDR3 sequence reads: CASSIGQANTGELFF. Here the CDR3 DNA reads TGCGCCAGCAGCATAGGACAGGCGAACACCGGGGAGCTGTTTTTT. The chain joins TRBV5-1 to TRBJ2-2, with 7 bases aligning to TRBD1. V dropped 4 bases and J dropped 0; count of bases not matched to a gene: 3. This CDR3 region has 15 residues. Germline CDR1 SGHRS, CDR2 YFSETQ.

The chain is built from TRBV28 and TRBJ2-2, with TRBD1 as a possible D gene (6 bases). The V gene lost 10 bases and the J gene lost 8 bases, with 20 bases spanning the gap. The CDR3 runs 14 residues. Germline CDR1 MDHEN, CDR2 SYDVKM. In DNA form, the CDR3 reads TGTGCCACCACCCCGGGACATTGGCTTGGGGAGCTGTTTTTT. This translates into CATTPGHWLGELFF.

V usage is TRBV30 and J usage is TRBJ1-6; perhaps TRBD1 as D (5 bases). CDR1 is GTSNPN and CDR2 is SVGIG in the germline V gene (reference sequence). V was shortened by 0 bases and J by 8 bases, with 11 bases between the two germline ends. The length of the CDR3 is 14 residues. As DNA, the CDR3 is TGTGCCTGGAGTGTATCCAGGGCGGATTCACCCCTCCACTTT. This gives the protein CAWSVSRADSPLHF.

This chain links TRBV2 with TRBJ2-1, with D possibly TRBD2 on 6 matching bases. CDR3 length: 11 residues. V lost 6 bases to trimming and J lost 8 bases, with 8 bases between them. In germline, CDR1 is SNHLY, CDR2 FYNNEI. The CDR3 coding sequence is TGTGCCAGCAGGCTAGCGCATGAGCAGTTCTTC. This gives the protein CASRLAHEQFF.

Remarks on this clone: A much more abundant neighbour one base away suggests this may be a read error. The rearrangement joins TRBV10-3 to TRBJ2-7, with 8 bases fitting TRBD1. The CDR3 has 13 amino acids. CDR1 is ENHRY and CDR2 is SYGVKD in the germline V gene. CDR3 loop: CAIGNQGAYEQCF. As DNA, the CDR3 is TGTGCCATCGGCAACCAGGGGGCCTACGAGCAGTGCTTC.

V and J are TRBV28 and TRBJ1-4; the match to TRBD1 covers 9 bases. Trimming took 11 bases from V and 6 from J; bases not matched to a gene: 4. Germline CDR1 is MDHEN and CDR2 is SYDVKM. CDR3 length: 12 amino acids. The CDR3 protein is CASGTGHEKLFF. As DNA, the CDR3 is TGTGCCTCCGGGACAGGGCATGAAAAACTGTTTTTT.

This CDR3 reads CAWGDSRRAEAFF. CDR3 in DNA: TGTGCCTGGGGGGACAGCCGTAGGGCTGAAGCTTTCTTT. The chain links TRBV30 to TRBJ1-1, with TRBD1 matching over 7 bases. The V gene's germline CDR1 is GTSNPN and CDR2 SVGIG (reference sequence). The V and J ends lost 5 bases and 6 bases, in that order; junction bases with no gene match: 9. This CDR3 has 13 residues.

The chain couples TRBV30 to TRBJ2-1; 9 positions agree with TRBD2. Germline V gene sequence: CDR1 GTSNPN, CDR2 SVGIG (reference sequence). The CDR3 has 13 residues. V was pared by 1 base and J by 9 bases, with 4 bases of the junction left unmatched. CDR3 nucleotides: TGTGCCTGGAGTGGTAGCGGGAGCGGTGAGCAGTTCTTC. This codes for CAWSGSGSGEQFF.

The chain couples TRBV28 to TRBJ2-1; 12 nucleotides match TRBD2. CDR1 is MDHEN, CDR2 SYDVKM, per germline. The J segment lost 12 bases and the V segment lost 2 bases, leaving 11 bases of the junction unmatched. The CDR3 has 16 residues. The chain's CDR3 is CASSLTSGRIDRWQFF. The DNA of the CDR3 is TGTGCCAGCAGTTTAACTAGCGGGAGGATAGATCGGTGGCAGTTCTTC.